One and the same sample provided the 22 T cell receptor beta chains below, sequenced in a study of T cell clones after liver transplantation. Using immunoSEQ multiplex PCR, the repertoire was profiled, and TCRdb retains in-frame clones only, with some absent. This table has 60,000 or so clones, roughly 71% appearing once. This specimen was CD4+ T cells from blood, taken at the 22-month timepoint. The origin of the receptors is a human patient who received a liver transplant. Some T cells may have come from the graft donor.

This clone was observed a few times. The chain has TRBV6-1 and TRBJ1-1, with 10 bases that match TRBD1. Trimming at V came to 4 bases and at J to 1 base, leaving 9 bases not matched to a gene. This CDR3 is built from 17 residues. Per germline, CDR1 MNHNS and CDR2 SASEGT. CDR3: CASSGWTGGTANTEAFF. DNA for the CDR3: TGTGCCAGCAGTGGGTGGACAGGGGGGACAGCGAACACTGAAGCTTTCTTT.

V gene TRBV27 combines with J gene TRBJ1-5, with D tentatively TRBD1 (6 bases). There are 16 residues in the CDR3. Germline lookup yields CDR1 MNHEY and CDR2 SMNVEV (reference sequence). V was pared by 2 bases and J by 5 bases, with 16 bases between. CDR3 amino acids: CASSLRWGTSHQPQHF. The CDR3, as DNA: TGTGCCAGCAGTTTAAGGTGGGGGACATCGCATCAGCCCCAGCATTTT.

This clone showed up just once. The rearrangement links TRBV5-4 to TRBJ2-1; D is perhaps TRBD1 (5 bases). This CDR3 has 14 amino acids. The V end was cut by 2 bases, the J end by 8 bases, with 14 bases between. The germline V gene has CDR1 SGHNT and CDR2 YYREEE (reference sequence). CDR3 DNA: TGTGCCAGCAGCTTAAAGGGGCCTTATGATGAGCAGTTCTTC. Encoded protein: CASSLKGPYDEQFF.

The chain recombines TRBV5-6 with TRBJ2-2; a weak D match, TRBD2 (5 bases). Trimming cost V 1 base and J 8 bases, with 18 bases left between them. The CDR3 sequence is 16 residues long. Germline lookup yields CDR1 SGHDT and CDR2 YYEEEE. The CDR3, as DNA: TGTGCCAGCAGCTTGTTGTCTAGCCGGCTAGTAGGGGAGCTGTTTTTT. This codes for CASSLLSSRLVGELFF.

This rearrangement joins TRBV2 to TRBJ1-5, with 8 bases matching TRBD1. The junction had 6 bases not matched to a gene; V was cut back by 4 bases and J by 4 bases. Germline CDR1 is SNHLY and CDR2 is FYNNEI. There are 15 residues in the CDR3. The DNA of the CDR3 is TGTGCCAGCAGTGGAGGGACAGGCCCAAATCAGCCCCAGCATTTT. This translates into CASSGGTGPNQPQHF.

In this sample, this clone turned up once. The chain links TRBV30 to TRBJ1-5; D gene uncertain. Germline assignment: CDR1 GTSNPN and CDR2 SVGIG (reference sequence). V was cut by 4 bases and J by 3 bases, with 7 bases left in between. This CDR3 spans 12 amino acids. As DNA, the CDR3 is TGTGCCTGGAATCAGGACAATCAGCCCCAGCATTTT. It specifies CAWNQDNQPQHF.

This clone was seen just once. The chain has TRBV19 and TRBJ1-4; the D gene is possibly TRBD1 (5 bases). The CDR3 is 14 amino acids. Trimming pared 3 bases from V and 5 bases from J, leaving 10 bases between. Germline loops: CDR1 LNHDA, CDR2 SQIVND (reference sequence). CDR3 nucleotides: TGTGCCAGTAGTATTGGACAACGGAATGAAAAACTGTTTTTT. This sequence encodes CASSIGQRNEKLFF. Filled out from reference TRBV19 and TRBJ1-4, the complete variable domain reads DGGITQSPKYLFRKEGQNVTLSCEQNLNHDAMYWYRQDPGQGLRLIYYSQIVNDFQKGDIAEGYSVSREKKESFPLTVTSAQKNPTAFYLCASSIGQRNEKLFFGSGTQLSVL.

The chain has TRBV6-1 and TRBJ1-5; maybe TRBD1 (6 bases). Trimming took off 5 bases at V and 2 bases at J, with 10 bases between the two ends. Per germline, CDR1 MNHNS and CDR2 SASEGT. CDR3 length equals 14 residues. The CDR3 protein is CASSSRGGNQPQHF. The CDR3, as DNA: TGTGCCAGCAGTTCCAGGGGTGGCAATCAGCCCCAGCATTTT.

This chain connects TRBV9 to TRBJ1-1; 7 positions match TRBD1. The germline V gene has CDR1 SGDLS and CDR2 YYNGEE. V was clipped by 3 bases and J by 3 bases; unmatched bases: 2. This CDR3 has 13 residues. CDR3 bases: TGTGCCAGCAGCGGTGGGACAGACACTGAAGCTTTCTTT. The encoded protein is CASSGGTDTEAFF.

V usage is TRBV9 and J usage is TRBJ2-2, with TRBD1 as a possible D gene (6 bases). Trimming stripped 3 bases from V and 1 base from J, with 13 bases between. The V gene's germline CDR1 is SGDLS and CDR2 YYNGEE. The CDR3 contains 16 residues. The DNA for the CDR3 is TGTGCCAGCAGCGCAGGGGTTGGGGGGAACACCGGGGAGCTGTTTTTT. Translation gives CASSAGVGGNTGELFF.

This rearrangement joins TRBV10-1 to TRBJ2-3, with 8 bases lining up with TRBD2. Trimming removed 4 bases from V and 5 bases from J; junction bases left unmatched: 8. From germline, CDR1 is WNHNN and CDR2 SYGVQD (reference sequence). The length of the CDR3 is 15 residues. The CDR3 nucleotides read TGCGCCAGCAGTGGCTCGGGGGGGCTGAAAGATACGCAGTATTTT. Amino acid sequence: CASSGSGGLKDTQYF.

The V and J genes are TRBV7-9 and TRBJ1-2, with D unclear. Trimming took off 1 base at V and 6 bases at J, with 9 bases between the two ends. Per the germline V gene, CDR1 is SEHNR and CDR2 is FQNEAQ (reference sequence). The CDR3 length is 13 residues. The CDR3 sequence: CASSLDRRDGYTF. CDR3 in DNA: TGTGCCAGCAGCTTAGATCGGAGGGATGGCTACACCTTC.

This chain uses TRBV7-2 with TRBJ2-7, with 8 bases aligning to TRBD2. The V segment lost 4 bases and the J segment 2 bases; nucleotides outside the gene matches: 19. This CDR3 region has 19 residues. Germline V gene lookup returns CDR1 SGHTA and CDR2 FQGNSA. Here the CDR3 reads CASSSQVPEPGGIPYEQYF. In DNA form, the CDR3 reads TGTGCCAGCAGCTCCCAGGTCCCTGAGCCGGGGGGGATCCCCTACGAGCAGTACTTC.

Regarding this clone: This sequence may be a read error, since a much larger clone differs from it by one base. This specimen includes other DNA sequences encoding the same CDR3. The chain's CDR3 is CASSWGRDTYEQYF. CDR3 DNA sequence: TGTGCCAGCAGTTGGGGACGGGATACTTACGAGCAGTACTTC. This rearrangement joins TRBV6-5 to TRBJ2-7; D tentatively fits TRBD1 or TRBD2 (5 bases each). Trimming cost V 4 bases and J 4 bases, with 14 bases left between them. The CDR3 is 14 amino acids. The germline V gene encodes CDR1 MNHEY and CDR2 SVGAGI.

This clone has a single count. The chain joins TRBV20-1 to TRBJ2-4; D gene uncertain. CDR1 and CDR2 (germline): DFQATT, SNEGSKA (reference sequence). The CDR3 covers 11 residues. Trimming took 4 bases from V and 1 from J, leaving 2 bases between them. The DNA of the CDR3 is TGCAGTGCTAATGCCAAAAACATTCAGTACTTC. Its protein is CSANAKNIQYF.

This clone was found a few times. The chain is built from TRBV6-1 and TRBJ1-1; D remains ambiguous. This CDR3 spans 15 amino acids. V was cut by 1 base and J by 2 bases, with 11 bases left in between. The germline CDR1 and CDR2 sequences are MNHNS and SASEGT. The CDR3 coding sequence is TGTGCCAGCAGTGAAGATCCGGGCCGTAACACTGAAGCTTTCTTT. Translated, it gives CASSEDPGRNTEAFF.

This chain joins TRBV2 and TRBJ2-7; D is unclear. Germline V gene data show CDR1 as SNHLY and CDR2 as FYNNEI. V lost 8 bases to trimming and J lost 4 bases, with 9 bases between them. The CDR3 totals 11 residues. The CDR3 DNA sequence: TGTGCCAGCGGGAATGAGTACGAGCAGTACTTC. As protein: CASGNEYEQYF.

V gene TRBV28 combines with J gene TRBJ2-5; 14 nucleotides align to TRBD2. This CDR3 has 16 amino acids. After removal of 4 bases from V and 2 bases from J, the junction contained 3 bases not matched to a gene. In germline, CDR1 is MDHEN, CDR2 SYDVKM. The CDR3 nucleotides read TGTGCCAGCAGTTCCCGGACTAGCGGGGGGCAAGAGACCCAGTACTTC. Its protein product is CASSSRTSGGQETQYF. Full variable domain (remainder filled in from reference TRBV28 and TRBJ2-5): DVKVTQSSRYLVKRTGEKVFLECVQDMDHENMFWYRQDPGLGLRLIYFSYDVKMKEKGDIPEGYSVSREKKERFSLILESASTNQTSMYLCASSSRTSGGQETQYFGPGTRLLVL.

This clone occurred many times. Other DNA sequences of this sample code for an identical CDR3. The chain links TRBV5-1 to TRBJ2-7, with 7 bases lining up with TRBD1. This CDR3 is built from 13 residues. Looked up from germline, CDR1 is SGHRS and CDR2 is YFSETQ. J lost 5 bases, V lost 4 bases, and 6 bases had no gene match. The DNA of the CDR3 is TGCGCCAGCAGCCAGACAGGGTCCAACGAGCAGTACTTC. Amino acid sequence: CASSQTGSNEQYF.

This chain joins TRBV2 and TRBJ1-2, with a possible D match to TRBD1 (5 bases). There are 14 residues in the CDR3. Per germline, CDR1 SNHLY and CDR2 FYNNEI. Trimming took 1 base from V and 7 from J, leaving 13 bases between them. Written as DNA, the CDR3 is TGTGCCAGCAGTGAAGAAAGGGGCCGGGGTGGCTACACCTTC. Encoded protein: CASSEERGRGGYTF.

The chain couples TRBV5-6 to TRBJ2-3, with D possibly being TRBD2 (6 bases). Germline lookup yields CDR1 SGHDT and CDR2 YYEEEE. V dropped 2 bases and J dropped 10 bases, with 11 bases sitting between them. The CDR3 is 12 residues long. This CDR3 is CASSLLARSQYF. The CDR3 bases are TGTGCCAGCAGCTTACTAGCCCGATCGCAGTATTTT. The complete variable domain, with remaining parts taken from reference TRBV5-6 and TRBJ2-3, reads DAGVTQSPTHLIKTRGQQVTLRCSPKSGHDTVSWYQQALGQGPQFIFQYYEEEERQRGNFPDRFSGHQFPNYSSELNVNALLLGDSALYLCASSLLARSQYFGPGTRLTVL.

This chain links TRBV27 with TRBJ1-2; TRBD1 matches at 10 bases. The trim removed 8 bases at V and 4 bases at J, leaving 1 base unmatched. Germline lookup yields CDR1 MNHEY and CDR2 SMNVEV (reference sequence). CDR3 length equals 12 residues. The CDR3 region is CASGQGVYGYTF. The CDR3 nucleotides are TGTGCCAGCGGACAGGGGGTCTATGGCTACACCTTC.